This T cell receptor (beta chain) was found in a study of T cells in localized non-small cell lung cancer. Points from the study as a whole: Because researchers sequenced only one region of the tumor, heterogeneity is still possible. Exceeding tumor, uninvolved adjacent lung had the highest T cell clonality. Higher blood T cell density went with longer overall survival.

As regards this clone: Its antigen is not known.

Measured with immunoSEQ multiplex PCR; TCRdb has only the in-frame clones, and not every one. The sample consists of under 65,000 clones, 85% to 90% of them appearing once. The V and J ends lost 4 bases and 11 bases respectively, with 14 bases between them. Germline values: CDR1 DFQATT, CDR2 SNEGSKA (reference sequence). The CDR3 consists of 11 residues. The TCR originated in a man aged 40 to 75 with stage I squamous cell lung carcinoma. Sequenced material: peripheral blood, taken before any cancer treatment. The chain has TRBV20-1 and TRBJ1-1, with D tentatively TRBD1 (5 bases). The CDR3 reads CSANGHSEAFF. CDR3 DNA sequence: TGCAGTGCTAACGGACACAGCGAGGCTTTCTTT.